This TCR beta chain was found in a study of blood T cells in healthy people across ages. The second PCR ran about 7 to 12 cycles with a sample-barcoded 5' primer and J-beta primers. Unique molecular identifiers of 12 random nucleotides labeled each cDNA. TCRdb processed the 5' RACE reads anew with MiXCR; each CDR3 protein has one entry. The table lists nearly 800,000 distinct CDR3 sequences, about 61% of them singletons. This CDR3 comprises 14 residues. V dropped 0 bases and J dropped 8 bases, with 14 bases sitting between them. The germline gives CDR1 SGDLS, CDR2 YYNGEE. General observations from the study: Diversity was higher, and naive CD4+ cells more numerous, in long-lived donors than in aged donors.

This clonotype was recorded a few times. Its antigen is unknown. Whenever a sample was processed, at least 7 million PBMCs were isolated. V gene TRBV9 combines with J gene TRBJ1-2, with a possible D match to TRBD1 (5 bases). The sequencing sample was made of blood. The TCR sequence derives from a man in his forties in good health. CDR3 sequence reads: CASSVVPGSSGYTF. The CDR3 DNA reads as TGTGCCAGCAGCGTAGTACCAGGGAGCAGCGGCTACACCTTC.